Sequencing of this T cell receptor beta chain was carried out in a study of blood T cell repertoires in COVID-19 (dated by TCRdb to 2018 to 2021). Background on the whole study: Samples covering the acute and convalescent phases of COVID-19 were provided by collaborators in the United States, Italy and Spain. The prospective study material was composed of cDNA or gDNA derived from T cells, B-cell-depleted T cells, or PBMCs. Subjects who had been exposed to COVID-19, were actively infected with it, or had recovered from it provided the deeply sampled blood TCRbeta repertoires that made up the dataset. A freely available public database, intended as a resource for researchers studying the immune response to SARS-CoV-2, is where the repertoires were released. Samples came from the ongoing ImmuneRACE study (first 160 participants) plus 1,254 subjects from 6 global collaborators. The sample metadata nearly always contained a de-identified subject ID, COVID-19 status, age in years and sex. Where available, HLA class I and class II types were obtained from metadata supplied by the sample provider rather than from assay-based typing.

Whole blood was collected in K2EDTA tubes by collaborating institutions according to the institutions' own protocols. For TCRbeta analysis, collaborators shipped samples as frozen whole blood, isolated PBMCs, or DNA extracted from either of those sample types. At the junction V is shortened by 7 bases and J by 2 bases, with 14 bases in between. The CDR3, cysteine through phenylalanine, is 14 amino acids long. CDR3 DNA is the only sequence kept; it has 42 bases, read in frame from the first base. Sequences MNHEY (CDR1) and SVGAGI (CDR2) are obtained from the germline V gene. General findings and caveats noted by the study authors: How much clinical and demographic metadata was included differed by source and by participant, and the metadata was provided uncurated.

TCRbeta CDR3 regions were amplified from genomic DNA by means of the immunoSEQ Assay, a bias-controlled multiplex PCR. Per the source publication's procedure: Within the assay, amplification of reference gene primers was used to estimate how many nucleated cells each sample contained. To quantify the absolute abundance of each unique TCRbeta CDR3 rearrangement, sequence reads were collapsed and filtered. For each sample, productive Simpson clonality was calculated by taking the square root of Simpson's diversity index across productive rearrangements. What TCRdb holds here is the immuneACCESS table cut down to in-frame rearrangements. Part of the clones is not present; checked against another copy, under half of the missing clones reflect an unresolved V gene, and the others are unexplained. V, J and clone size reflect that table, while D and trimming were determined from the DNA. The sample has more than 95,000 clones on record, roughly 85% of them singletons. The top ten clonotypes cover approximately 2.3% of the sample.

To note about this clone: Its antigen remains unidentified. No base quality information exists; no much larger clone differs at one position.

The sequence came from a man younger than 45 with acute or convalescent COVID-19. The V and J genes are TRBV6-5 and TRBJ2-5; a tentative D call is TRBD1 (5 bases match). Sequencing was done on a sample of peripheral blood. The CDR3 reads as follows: CASTPERGQETQYF. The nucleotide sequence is TGTGCCAGCACCCCTGAAAGGGGTCAAGAGACCCAGTACTTC.